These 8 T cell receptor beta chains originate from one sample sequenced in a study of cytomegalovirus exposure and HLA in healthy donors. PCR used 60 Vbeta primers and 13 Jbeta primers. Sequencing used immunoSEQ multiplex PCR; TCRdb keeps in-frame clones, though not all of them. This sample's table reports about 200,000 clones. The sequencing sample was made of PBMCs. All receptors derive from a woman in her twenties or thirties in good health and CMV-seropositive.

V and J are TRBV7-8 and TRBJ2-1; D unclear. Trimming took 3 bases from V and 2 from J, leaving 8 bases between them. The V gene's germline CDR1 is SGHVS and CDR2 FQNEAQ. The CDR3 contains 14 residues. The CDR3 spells CASSFLTAYNEQFF. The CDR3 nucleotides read TGTGCCAGCAGCTTTCTAACAGCCTACAATGAGCAGTTCTTC. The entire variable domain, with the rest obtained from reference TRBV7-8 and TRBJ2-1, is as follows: GAGVSQSPRYKVAKRGQDVALRCDPISGHVSLFWYQQALGQGPEFLTYFQNEAQLDKSGLPSDRFFAERPEGSVSTLKIQRTQQEDSAVYLCASSFLTAYNEQFFGPGTRLTVL.

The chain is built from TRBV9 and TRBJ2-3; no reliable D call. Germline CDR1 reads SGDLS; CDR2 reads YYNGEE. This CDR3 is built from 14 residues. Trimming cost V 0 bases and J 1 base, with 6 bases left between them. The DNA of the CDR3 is TGTGCCAGCAGCGTAGCTACCCGCACAGATACGCAGTATTTT. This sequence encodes CASSVATRTDTQYF.

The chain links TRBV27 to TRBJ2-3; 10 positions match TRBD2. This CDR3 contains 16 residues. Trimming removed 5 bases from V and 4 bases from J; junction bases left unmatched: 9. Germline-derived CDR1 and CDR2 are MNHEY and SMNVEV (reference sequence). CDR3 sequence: CASSLLLAGVSDTQYF. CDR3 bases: TGTGCCAGCAGTCTTCTGCTAGCGGGAGTGTCAGATACGCAGTATTTT.

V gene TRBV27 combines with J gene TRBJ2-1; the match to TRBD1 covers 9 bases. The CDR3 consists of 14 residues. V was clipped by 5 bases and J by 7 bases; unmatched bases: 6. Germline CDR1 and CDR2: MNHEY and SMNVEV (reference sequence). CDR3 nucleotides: TGTGCCAGCAGTGCCGGGACAGGGCGGAATGAGCAGTTCTTC. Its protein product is CASSAGTGRNEQFF.

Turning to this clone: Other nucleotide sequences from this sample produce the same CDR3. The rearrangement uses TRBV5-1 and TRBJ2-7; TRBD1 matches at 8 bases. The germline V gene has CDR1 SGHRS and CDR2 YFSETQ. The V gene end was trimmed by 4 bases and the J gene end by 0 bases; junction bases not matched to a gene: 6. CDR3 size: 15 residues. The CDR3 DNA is TGCGCCAGCAGCCCCCGACAGGGGAGCTCCTACGAGCAGTACTTC. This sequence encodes CASSPRQGSSYEQYF.

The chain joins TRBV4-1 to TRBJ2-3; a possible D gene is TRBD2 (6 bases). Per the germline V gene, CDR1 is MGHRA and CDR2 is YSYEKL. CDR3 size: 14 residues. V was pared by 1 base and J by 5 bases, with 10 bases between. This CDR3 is CASSQASGLDTQYF. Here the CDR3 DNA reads TGCGCCAGCAGCCAAGCTTCGGGACTAGATACGCAGTATTTT.

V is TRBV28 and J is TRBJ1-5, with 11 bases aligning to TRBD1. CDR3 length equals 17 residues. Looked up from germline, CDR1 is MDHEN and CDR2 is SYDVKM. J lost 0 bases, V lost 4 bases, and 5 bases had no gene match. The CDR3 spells CASSSDRGRGSNQPQHF. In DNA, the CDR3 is TGTGCCAGCAGTTCGGACAGGGGGCGAGGTAGCAATCAGCCCCAGCATTTT.

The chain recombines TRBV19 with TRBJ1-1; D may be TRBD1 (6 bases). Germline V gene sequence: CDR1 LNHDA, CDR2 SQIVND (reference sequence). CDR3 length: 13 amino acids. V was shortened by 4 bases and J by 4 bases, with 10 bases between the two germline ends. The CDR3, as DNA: TGTGCCAGTAGTACCCTCAGGGGCACTGAAGCTTTCTTT. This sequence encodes CASSTLRGTEAFF.